This T cell receptor beta chain is drawn from a study of beta chain features in type 1 diabetes. Study-wide findings and caveats: A possible short-template PCR bias applies equally to patients and controls. Among all four CD4+ subsets, Type 1 diabetes patients had TCRB CDR3s that were moderately but significantly shorter.

A sort by CD45RO/CCR7/CD25/CD127/CD95/CD27 yielded CD4+ naive, central memory, regulatory and stem cell-like memory cells. What was sequenced were expressed TCRB transcripts, since all of the isolated RNA had been reverse transcribed. Roughly 3.6 million reads was the average for naive, central memory and regulatory T cell samples. Profiling relied on immunoSEQ multiplex PCR, and the TCRdb table lists in-frame clones only, not all of them. The sample consists of 250,000 to 300,000 clones, roughly 25% of them appearing once. This clone came up a few times. Its antigen is not known. The receptor's source is a woman aged 25 to 39 with type 1 diabetes. Input material: naive CD4+ T cells from blood.

The CDR3 coding sequence is TGTGCCAGCAGCGTATTGTCTGCGGGAGGGCGTAGTGAGCAGTTCTTC. It specifies CASSVLSAGGRSEQFF. The chain uses TRBV9 and TRBJ2-1; 9 bases agree with TRBD2. V lost 1 base and J lost 9; bases outside the gene matches: 11. CDR1 is SGDLS, CDR2 YYNGEE, per germline. The CDR3 contains 16 residues. Full variable domain (rest looked up from reference TRBV9 and TRBJ2-1): DSGVTQTPKHLITATGQRVTLRCSPRSGDLSVYWYQQSLDQGLQFLIQYYNGEERAKGNILERFSAQQFPDLHSELNLSSLELGDSALYFCASSVLSAGGRSEQFFGPGTRLTVL.